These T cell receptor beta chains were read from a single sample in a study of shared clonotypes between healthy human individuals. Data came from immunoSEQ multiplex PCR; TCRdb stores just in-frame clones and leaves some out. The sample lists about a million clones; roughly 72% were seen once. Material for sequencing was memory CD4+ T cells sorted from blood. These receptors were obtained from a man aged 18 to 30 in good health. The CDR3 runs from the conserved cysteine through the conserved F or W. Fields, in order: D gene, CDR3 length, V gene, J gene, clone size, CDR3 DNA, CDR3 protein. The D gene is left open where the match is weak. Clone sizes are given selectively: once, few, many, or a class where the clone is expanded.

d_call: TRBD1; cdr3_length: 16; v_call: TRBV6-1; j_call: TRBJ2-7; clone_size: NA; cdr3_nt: TGTGCCAGCAGTGCTTGGGGGGACAGGGGTAACTACGAGCAGTACTTC; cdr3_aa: CASSAWGDRGNYEQYF
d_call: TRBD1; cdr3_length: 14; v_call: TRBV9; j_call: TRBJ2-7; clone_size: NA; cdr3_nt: TGTGCCAGCAGCCTAGGGACAGACCCCTACGAGCAGTACTTC; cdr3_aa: CASSLGTDPYEQYF
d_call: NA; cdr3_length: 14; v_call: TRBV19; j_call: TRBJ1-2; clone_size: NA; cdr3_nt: TGTGCCACTAATAAGGGGACTATTGGACATGGCTACACCTTC; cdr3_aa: CATNKGTIGHGYTF
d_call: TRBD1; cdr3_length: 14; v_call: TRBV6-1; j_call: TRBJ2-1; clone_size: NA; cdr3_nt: TGTGCCAGCAGGATAGGACAGGAGAACAATGAGCAGTTCTTC; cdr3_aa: CASRIGQENNEQFF
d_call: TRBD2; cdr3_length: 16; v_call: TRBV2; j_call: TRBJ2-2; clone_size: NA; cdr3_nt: TGTGCCAGCAGTGAAATGACTAGCGGGATTGCGGGGGAGCTGTTTTTT; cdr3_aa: CASSEMTSGIAGELFF
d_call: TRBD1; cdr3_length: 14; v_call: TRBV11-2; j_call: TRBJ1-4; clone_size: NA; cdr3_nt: TGTGCCAGCAGCTTAAGGACAGGGAGCGAAAAACTGTTTTTT; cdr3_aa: CASSLRTGSEKLFF
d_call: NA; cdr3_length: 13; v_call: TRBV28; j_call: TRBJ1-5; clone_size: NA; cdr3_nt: TGTGCCAGCAGTTCAGGGGTCAACCAGCCCCAGCATTTT; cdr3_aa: CASSSGVNQPQHF
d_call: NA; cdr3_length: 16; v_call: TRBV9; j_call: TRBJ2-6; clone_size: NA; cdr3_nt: TGTGCCAGCAGCGTAAGTAGGGGATCCGGGGCCAACGTCCTGACTTTC; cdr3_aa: CASSVSRGSGANVLTF
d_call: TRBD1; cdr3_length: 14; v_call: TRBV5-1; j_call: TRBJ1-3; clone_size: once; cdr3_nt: TGCGCCAGCAGCGAGGACAGGGTCGGAAACACCATATATTTT; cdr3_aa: CASSEDRVGNTIYF
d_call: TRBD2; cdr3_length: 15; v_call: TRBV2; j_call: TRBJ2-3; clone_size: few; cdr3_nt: TGTGCCAGCAGTGAGACTAGCGGGGGGAAAGATACGCAGTATTTT; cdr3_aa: CASSETSGGKDTQYF
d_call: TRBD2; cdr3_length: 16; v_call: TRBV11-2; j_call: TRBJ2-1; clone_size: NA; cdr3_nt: TGTGCCAGCAGCACAGATCTAGCGGCCCCCTACAATGAGCAGTTCTTC; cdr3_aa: CASSTDLAAPYNEQFF
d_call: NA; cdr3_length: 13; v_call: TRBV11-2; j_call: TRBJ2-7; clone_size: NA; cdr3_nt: TGTGCCAGCAGCGCCACAGGGAATCAGGGGCAGTACTTC; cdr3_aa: CASSATGNQGQYF
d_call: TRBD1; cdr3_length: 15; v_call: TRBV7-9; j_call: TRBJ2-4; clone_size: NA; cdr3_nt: TGTGCCAGCAGCCGGACAGGGGTAGCCAAAAACATTCAGTACTTC; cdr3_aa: CASSRTGVAKNIQYF
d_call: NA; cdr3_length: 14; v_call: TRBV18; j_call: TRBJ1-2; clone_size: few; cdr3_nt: TGTGCCAGCTCACCCGCAAAAGGCGTCTATGGCTACACCTTC; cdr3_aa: CASSPAKGVYGYTF
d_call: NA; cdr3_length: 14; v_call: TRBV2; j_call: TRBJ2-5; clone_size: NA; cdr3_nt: TGTGCCAGCAGTGAATTCCTGTACCAAGAGACCCAGTACTTC; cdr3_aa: CASSEFLYQETQYF
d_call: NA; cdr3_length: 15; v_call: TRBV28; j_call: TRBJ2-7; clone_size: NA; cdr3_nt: TGTGCCAGCAGTTTCTCCGGGACACCATACGACGAGCAGTACTTC; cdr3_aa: CASSFSGTPYDEQYF
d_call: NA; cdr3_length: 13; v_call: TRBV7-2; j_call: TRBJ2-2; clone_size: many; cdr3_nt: TGTGCCAGCAGCTTCCGGAACACCGGGGAGCTGTTTTTT; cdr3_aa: CASSFRNTGELFF
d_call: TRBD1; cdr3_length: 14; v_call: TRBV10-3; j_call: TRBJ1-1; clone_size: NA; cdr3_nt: TGTGCCATCAGAGGGACAGAGACGAACACTGAAGCTTTCTTT; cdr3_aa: CAIRGTETNTEAFF
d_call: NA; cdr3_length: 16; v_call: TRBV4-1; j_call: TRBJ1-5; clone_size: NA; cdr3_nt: TGCGCCAGCAGCCAAGAAGAGGAACGGATAGGTCAGCCCCAGCATTTT; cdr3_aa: CASSQEEERIGQPQHF
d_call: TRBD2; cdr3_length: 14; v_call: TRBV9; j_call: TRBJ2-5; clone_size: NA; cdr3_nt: TGTGCCAGCAGCGCCGGACTAGCGGGGGAGACCCAGTACTTC; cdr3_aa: CASSAGLAGETQYF
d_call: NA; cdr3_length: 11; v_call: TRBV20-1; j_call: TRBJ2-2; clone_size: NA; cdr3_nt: TGCAGTGCTAGTGGGGTCGGGGAGCTGTTTTTT; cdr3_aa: CSASGVGELFF
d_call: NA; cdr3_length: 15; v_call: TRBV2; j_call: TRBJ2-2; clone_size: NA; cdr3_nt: TGTGCCAGCAGTGAAGTCGGGCAGGACACCGGGGAGCTGTTTTTT; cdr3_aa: CASSEVGQDTGELFF
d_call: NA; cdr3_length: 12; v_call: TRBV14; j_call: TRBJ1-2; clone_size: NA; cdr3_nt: TGTGCCAGCAGCCAACAAAACTATGGCTACACCTTC; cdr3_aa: CASSQQNYGYTF
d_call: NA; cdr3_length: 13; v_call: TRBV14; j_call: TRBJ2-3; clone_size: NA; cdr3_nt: TGTGCCAGCAGCCAAGGAAACACAGATACGCAGTATTTT; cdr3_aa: CASSQGNTDTQYF
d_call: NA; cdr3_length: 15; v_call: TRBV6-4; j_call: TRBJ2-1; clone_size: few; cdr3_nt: TGTGCCAGCAGTGACCCCGGAGCCCCCCGGGGTGAGCAGTTCTTC; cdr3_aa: CASSDPGAPRGEQFF
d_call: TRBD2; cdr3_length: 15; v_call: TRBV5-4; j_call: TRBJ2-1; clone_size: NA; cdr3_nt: TGTGCCAGCAGCGAAAGGACTAGTCTCTACAATGAGCAGTTCTTC; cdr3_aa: CASSERTSLYNEQFF
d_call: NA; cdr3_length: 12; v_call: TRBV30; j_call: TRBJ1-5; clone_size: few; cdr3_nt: TGTGCCTGGAGTGGGGTCAGCCAGCCCCAGCATTTT; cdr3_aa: CAWSGVSQPQHF
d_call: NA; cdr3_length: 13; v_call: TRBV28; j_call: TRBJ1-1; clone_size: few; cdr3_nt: TGTGCCAGCAGTTATCTTCGGAACACTGAAGCTTTCTTT; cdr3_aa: CASSYLRNTEAFF
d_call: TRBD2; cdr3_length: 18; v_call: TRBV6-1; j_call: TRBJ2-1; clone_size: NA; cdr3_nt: TGTGCCAGCAGTGAACTTGGGACTAGCGGGACACGGGGGAATGAGCAGTTCTTC; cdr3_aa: CASSELGTSGTRGNEQFF
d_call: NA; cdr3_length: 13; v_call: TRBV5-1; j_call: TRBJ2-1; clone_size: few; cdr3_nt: TGCGCCAGCAGCTTGGCTAGTATCTATGAGCAGTTCTTC; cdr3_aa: CASSLASIYEQFF
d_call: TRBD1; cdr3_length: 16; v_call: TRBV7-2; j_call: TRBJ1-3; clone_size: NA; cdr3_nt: TGTGCCAGCAGCTCTCAGACAGGGTTCTCTGGAAACACCATATATTTT; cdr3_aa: CASSSQTGFSGNTIYF
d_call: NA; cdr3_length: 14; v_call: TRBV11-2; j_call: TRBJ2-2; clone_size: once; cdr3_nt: TGTGCCAGCAGCTTCAGGGGGGGCACCGGGGAGCTGTTTTTT; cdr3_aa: CASSFRGGTGELFF
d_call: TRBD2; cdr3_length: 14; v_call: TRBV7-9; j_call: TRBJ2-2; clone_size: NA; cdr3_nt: TGTGCCAGCAGTCCTGGACTAGCCCCCGGGGAGCTGTTTTTT; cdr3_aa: CASSPGLAPGELFF
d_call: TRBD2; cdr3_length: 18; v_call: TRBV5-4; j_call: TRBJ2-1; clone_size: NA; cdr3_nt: TGTGCCAGCAGCTTTCCCGCTAGCGGGAGGAGCTCCTACAATGAGCAGTTCTTC; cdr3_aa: CASSFPASGRSSYNEQFF
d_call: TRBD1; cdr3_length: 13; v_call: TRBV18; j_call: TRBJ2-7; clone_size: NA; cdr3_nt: TGTGCCAGCTCGTCAGGACAGGGCTACGAGCAGTACTTC; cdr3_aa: CASSSGQGYEQYF
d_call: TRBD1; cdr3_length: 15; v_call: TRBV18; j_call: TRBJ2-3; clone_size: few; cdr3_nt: TGTGCCAGCTCACCGGGACAGGCCGGGGGTAATACGCAGTATTTT; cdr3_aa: CASSPGQAGGNTQYF
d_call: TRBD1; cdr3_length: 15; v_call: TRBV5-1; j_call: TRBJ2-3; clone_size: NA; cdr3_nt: TGCGCCAGCAGCCCAGGACAGGGAGGCACAGATACGCAGTATTTT; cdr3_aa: CASSPGQGGTDTQYF
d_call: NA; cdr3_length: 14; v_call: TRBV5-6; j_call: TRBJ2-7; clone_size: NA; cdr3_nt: TGTGCCAGCAGCTTGTTGAACAGGGGAGGCGAGCAGTACTTC; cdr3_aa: CASSLLNRGGEQYF